Each of the 6 T cell receptor beta chains below was sequenced from the same sample in a study of blood T cell repertoires in COVID-19. The data were produced by immunoSEQ multiplex PCR, yet TCRdb's version contains in-frame clones alone and is incomplete. This table holds roughly 100,000 clones, 87% found once. Sequencing was carried out using peripheral blood. The receptor source for this set is a woman aged 45-65 years with COVID-19, enrolled during active disease.

The chain combines TRBV5-1 with TRBJ2-3; 13 bases map to TRBD2. The junction had 7 bases not matched to a gene; V was cut back by 4 bases and J by 5 bases. The CDR3 is 16 residues long. Germline CDR1 and CDR2: SGHRS and YFSETQ. The DNA of the CDR3 is TGCGCCAGCAGCCTTACAGGACTAGCGGGGGTAGATACGCAGTATTTT. As protein: CASSLTGLAGVDTQYF. Looking up the rest from reference TRBV5-1 and TRBJ2-3 gives the full variable domain: KAGVTQTPRYLIKTRGQQVTLSCSPISGHRSVSWYQQTPGQGLQFLFEYFSETQRNKGNFPGRFSGRQFSNSRSEMNVSTLELGDSALYLCASSLTGLAGVDTQYFGPGTRLTVL.

Written as DNA, the CDR3 is TGCGCCAGCAGCCAAGTGGGGGGTTTGAGAACTGAAGCTTTCTTT. Its translation is CASSQVGGLRTEAFF. This sequence joins TRBV4-1 and TRBJ1-1; possible D gene TRBD1, 5 bases. V lost 1 base to trimming and J lost 5 bases, with 14 bases between them. From germline, CDR1 is MGHRA and CDR2 YSYEKL. The CDR3 consists of 15 residues.

The V and J genes are TRBV11-3 and TRBJ2-4; 9 bases are a match to TRBD1. V was clipped by 2 bases and J by 7 bases; unmatched bases: 12. In germline, CDR1 is SGHNT, CDR2 YENEEA. This CDR3 is 17 amino acids long. The CDR3 coding sequence is TGTGCCAGCAGCTTACCAGGGACAGGGTACTATAAGAACATTCAGTACTTC. This codes for CASSLPGTGYYKNIQYF.

The chain links TRBV9 to TRBJ1-3, with D uncertain. Trimming removed 0 bases from V and 0 bases from J, with 4 bases in between. The CDR3 spans 14 residues. Germline values: CDR1 SGDLS, CDR2 YYNGEE. CDR3 region: CASSVDSSGNTIYF. CDR3 in DNA: TGTGCCAGCAGCGTAGACAGCTCTGGAAACACCATATATTTT.

The chain employs TRBV5-1 and TRBJ1-4; TRBD1 aligns across 10 bases. J lost 6 bases, V lost 6 bases, and 8 bases had no gene match. The CDR3 is 15 amino acids. Per the germline V gene, CDR1 is SGHRS and CDR2 is YFSETQ. CDR3 loop: CASKPGGTGDEKLFF. CDR3 DNA: TGCGCCAGCAAGCCAGGCGGGACAGGGGATGAAAAACTGTTTTTT.

The gene calls are TRBV27 and TRBJ2-3, with 9 bases that match TRBD2. The germline V gene has CDR1 MNHEY and CDR2 SMNVEV (reference sequence). V trimming: 0 bases; J trimming: 1 base; junction bases outside the gene matches: 5. This CDR3 contains 17 residues. DNA for the CDR3: TGTGCCAGCAGTTTATCGGTTAGCGGGGGCCGCACAGATACGCAGTATTTT. Its protein product is CASSLSVSGGRTDTQYF.